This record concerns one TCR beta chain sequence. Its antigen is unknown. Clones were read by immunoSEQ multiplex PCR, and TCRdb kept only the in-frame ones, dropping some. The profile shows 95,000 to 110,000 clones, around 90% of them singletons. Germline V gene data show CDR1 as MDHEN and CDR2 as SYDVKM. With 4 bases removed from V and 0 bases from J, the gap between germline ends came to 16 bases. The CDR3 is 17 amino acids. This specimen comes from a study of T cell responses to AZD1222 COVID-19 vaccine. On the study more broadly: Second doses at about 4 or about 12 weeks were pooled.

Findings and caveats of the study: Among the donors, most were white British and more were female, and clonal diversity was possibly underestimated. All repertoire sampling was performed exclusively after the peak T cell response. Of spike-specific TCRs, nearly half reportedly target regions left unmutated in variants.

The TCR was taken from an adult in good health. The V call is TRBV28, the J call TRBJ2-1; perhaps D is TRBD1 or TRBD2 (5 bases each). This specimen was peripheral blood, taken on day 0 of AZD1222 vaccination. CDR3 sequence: CASSSLGVPVSYNEQFF. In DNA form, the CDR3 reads TGTGCCAGCAGTTCTTTGGGGGTCCCTGTCTCCTACAATGAGCAGTTCTTC.